The 6 T cell receptor beta chains in this list originate from one sample, sequenced in a study of blood T cells in healthy people across ages (dated by TCRdb to the mid-2010s). Receptors were amplified or captured by 5' RACE. The run used an Illumina HiSeq 2500. A second PCR of roughly 6 to 12 cycles was performed with a sample-barcoded 5' primer and a J-beta primer mix. TCRdb applied fastp at Q25 and MiXCR to the public reads, then kept only in-frame beta chains. Under each unique CDR3 protein, matching rows form one entry showing the most common genes and DNA. Within this sample are 1 million to 1.2 million distinct CDR3 sequences, with 35% to 45% of them counted one time only. The top ten clones comprise less than 15% of the sample. The sequenced sample was blood. The receptor source for this set is a man between 18 and 29 years old in good health.

This clonotype has more than one count but fewer than ten. This chain uses TRBV5-6 with TRBJ2-1; 8 bases line up with TRBD1. The CDR3 runs to 14 residues. V lost 0 bases to trimming and J lost 9 bases; unmatched junction nucleotides: 5. CDR1 and CDR2 from the germline V gene are SGHDT and YYEEEE. CDR3 residues: CASSLGGQGGEQFF. CDR3 nucleotides: TGTGCCAGCAGCTTGGGAGGACAGGGTGGTGAGCAGTTCTTC.

V and J are TRBV20-1 and TRBJ1-5; D is possibly TRBD1 (5 bases). V was cut by 5 bases and J by 2 bases, with 13 bases left in between. CDR1 is DFQATT and CDR2 is SNEGSKA in the germline V gene (reference sequence). The CDR3 length is 14 residues. The CDR3 is CSALQGQGNQPQHF. In nucleotides, the CDR3 is TGCAGTGCTCTTCAGGGCCAGGGCAATCAGCCCCAGCATTTT.

The chain combines TRBV21-1 with TRBJ1-5; the D call in the table, TRBD1, was not verified against the DNA. TRBV21-1 is designated a pseudogene. The CDR3 runs to 17 residues. CDR3 nucleotide sequence: TGTGCCAGCAGCAAAGTGATTAGGGCAGGGTACAATCAGCCCCAGCATTTT. Translated, it gives CASSKVIRAGYNQPQHF.

The CDR3 protein is CASSNPGLAEKLFF. Written as DNA, the CDR3 is TGTGCCAGCAGTAACCCCGGACTCGCTGAAAAACTGTTTTTT. V is TRBV6-5 and J is TRBJ1-4; D remains ambiguous. The V gene's germline CDR1 is MNHEY and CDR2 SVGAGI. This CDR3 contains 14 residues. Deletions cut 5 bases from V and 7 bases from J, with 14 bases between.

The sample holds a few counts of this clonotype. CDR3 amino acids: CASSQDMEGAQGGYTF. As DNA, the CDR3 is TGCGCCAGCAGCCAAGATATGGAAGGTGCCCAGGGGGGCTACACCTTC. The chain is built from TRBV4-3 and TRBJ1-2; D is perhaps TRBD1 (6 bases). Per the germline V gene, CDR1 is LGHNA and CDR2 is YSLEER. The CDR3 loop spans 16 amino acids. V was shortened by 0 bases and J by 8 bases, with 19 bases between the two germline ends.

This clonotype was recorded a few times. This CDR3 reads CASSQDLRGSSNYGYTF. The DNA for the CDR3 is TGCGCCAGCAGCCAAGATCTAAGGGGAAGTAGCAACTATGGCTACACCTTC. The rearrangement joins TRBV4-3 to TRBJ1-2; D perhaps matches TRBD1 (5 bases). Germline CDR1 and CDR2: LGHNA and YSLEER. Deletions cut 0 bases from V and 2 bases from J, with 16 bases between. The length of the CDR3 is 17 residues.